Sequencing of this T cell receptor beta chain was carried out in a study of CD8 T cells in ankylosing spondylitis. Germline values: CDR1 MDHEN, CDR2 SYDVKM. This CDR3 region has 16 residues. The V end was cut by 2 bases, the J end by 6 bases, with 17 bases between. General study points: Within peripheral blood, clones linked to disease were CD8+ and relatively rare. Clones linked to disease were reported to show significant enrichment in matched ankylosing spondylitis synovial fluid. Apparently characteristic of ankylosing spondylitis blood was a TCR beta motif (eight highly homologous variants).

A word on this clonotype: Its matching antigen is unknown. This may arise from a read error, as a much more abundant clone is one base away.

Quantitative 5'-RACE with molecular barcodes was used to make the TCR beta libraries. TCRdb recomputed calls from the 5' RACE reads with MiXCR, one row per CDR3 protein. Here the sample spans 450,000 to 550,000 distinct CDR3 sequences, approximately 5% being singletons. The chain recombines TRBV28 with TRBJ2-1; D assignment may be TRBD1 or TRBD2 (5 bases each). This sequence was found in a male donor with ankylosing spondylitis. The sequenced material came from blood, either unsorted or a sorted T cell fraction (not recorded which). The CDR3 sequence: CASSLASGTDGNEQFF. In nucleotides, the CDR3 is TGTGCCAGCAGTTTAGCTTCGGGGACGGACGGCAATGAGCAGTTCTTC.